This T cell receptor beta chain emerged from a study of cytomegalovirus exposure and HLA in healthy donors. At the level of the study: Early release data held 85 million to 95 million unique TCRs from HLA-typed donors. Broader study findings: Later on, a genetic analysis was performed. It linked a missense variant in DCLRE1C with V- and J-gene trimming of TCR beta. Rarity held for most TCR sequences, but there were some public TCRs that occurred in many donors.

A multiplex PCR was run with 60 Vbeta primers and 13 Jbeta primers. Sequencing was performed with immunoSEQ multiplex PCR; in TCRdb, only in-frame clones are kept and a portion is missing. The data show 130,000 or so clones, with about three quarters seen just once and 1.5% to 2% held by the top ten. The CDR3 contains 14 residues. Germline V lookup: CDR1 WSHSY, CDR2 SAAADI. The junction had 2 bases not matched to a gene; V was cut back by 4 bases and J by 3 bases. This clone has a count of ten or more. No antigen is known for it. The source is a female donor in good health and CMV-seronegative. This sequence joins TRBV10-2 and TRBJ2-7, with 11 bases lining up with TRBD1. Sequenced sample: PBMCs. The CDR3, as DNA: TGCGCCAGCAGTGTAGGGACAGGGGGCTACGAGCAGTACTTC. Its protein product is CASSVGTGGYEQYF.